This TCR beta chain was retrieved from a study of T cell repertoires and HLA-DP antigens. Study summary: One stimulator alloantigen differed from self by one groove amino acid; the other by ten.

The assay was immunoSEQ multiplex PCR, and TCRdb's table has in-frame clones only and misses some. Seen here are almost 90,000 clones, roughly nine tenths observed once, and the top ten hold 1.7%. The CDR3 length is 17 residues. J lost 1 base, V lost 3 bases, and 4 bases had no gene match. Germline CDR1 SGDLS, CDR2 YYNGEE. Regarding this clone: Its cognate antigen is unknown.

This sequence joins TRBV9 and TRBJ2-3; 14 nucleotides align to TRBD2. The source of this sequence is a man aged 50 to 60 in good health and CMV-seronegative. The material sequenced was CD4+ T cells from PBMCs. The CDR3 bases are TGTGCCAGCAGCGCCCCGGGACTAGCGGGAGGCACAGATACGCAGTATTTT. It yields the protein CASSAPGLAGGTDTQYF.